This T cell receptor (beta chain) appears in the sequencing data of a study of T cell responses to AZD1222 COVID-19 vaccine. As to this clone: As yet, its antigen is unknown.

Germline values: CDR1 MNHEY, CDR2 SMNVEV (reference sequence). There are 13 residues in the CDR3. Deletions cut 1 base from V and 9 bases from J, with 13 bases between. Pooling of second doses given at about 4 or about 12 weeks was done. Study conclusions and caveats: Donors skewed white British and female; clonal diversity was possibly underestimated. Spike-specific TCR breadth rose after two AZD1222 doses, and depth rose as well. Per reports, nearly half of all spike-specific TCRs target regions that are unmutated in variants.

Assay used: immunoSEQ multiplex PCR; TCRdb lists only in-frame clones, some missing. The sample has 90,000 to 130,000 clones, over 85% seen once. The sequenced sample was peripheral blood, obtained 28 days after the second AZD1222 dose. The clonotype was recovered from an adult who received the AZD1222 COVID-19 vaccine. The chain is built from TRBV27 and TRBJ2-7; D possibly corresponds to TRBD2 (6 bases). The CDR3 protein is CASSLFWRDRQYF. DNA for the CDR3: TGTGCCAGCAGTTTATTTTGGAGGGACCGGCAGTACTTC.